What follows are 14 T cell receptor beta chains derived from one specimen sequenced in a study of control samples from healthy donors and cancer patients. Data came from immunoSEQ multiplex PCR; TCRdb stores just in-frame clones and leaves some out. The data show 130,000 or so clones, with 91% seen just once and over 6% held by the top ten. Material: blood. The source is a man between 18 and 35 years old in good health.

The genes are TRBV7-9 and TRBJ2-7; D possibly corresponds to TRBD2 (6 bases). The V gene lost 5 bases and the J gene lost 6 bases, with 14 bases spanning the gap. This CDR3 comprises 13 residues. Germline lookup yields CDR1 SEHNR and CDR2 FQNEAQ (reference sequence). CDR3 residues: CASSPGGGIEQYF. CDR3 nucleotide sequence: TGTGCCAGCAGCCCCGGTGGGGGGATCGAGCAGTACTTC. The full variable domain, with the rest looked up from reference TRBV7-9 and TRBJ2-7, is DTGVSQNPRHKITKRGQNVTFRCDPISEHNRLYWYRQTLGQGPEFLTYFQNEAQLEKSRLLSDRFSAERPKGSFSTLEIQRTEQGDSAMYLCASSPGGGIEQYFGPGTRLTVT.

This clone was picked up one time. The chain employs TRBV3-1 (or the pseudogene TRBV3-2) and TRBJ1-2; TRBD1 agrees at 8 bases. V shed 1 base and J 1 base; nucleotides not matched to a gene: 8. From germline, CDR1 is LGHDT and CDR2 YNNKEL (reference sequence). The CDR3 has 17 amino acids. This CDR3 is CASSQGWTGNSNYGYTF. CDR3 coding DNA: TGTGCCAGCAGCCAAGGGTGGACAGGGAATAGTAACTATGGCTACACCTTC.

The rearrangement joins TRBV4-2 to TRBJ1-6, with no clear D. From germline, CDR1 is LGHNA and CDR2 YNFKEQ. This CDR3 has 16 residues. V was cut by 0 bases and J by 5 bases, with 11 bases left in between. CDR3 in amino acids: CASSQDLGRDNSPLHF. The CDR3 coding sequence is TGTGCCAGCAGCCAAGATTTAGGGAGAGATAATTCACCCCTCCACTTT.

The CDR3 protein is CASSGATTGSNSPLHF. In DNA, the CDR3 is TGTGCCAGCAGTGGGGCCACGACAGGGAGTAATTCACCCCTCCACTTT. The J gene is TRBJ1-6, the V gene TRBV6-6, with 7 nucleotides matching TRBD1. Germline trimming cut 5 bases from V and 6 bases from J; bases unmatched to any gene: 10. The CDR3 length is 16 residues. The germline CDR1 and CDR2 sequences are MNHNY and SVGAGI (reference sequence).

This clone was seen only a few times. The V and J genes are TRBV4-2 and TRBJ2-2; 12 positions match TRBD2. Germline CDR1 LGHNA, CDR2 YNFKEQ. Unmatched junction bases numbered 5, after V lost 4 bases and J lost 5 bases. This CDR3 spans 16 amino acids. The CDR3 is CASSPRLAGVTGELFF. The CDR3 DNA sequence: TGTGCCAGCAGCCCACGACTAGCGGGGGTGACCGGGGAGCTGTTTTTT.

The chain uses TRBV7-8 and TRBJ1-1, with D unresolved. The CDR3 is 15 amino acids. V was trimmed by 2 bases and J by 1 base, leaving 11 bases between them. The germline V gene has CDR1 SGHVS and CDR2 FQNEAQ. CDR3 protein: CASSLTGPGNTEAFF. The CDR3 nucleotides read TGTGCCAGCAGCTTAACTGGACCGGGGAACACTGAAGCTTTCTTT.

The V and J genes are TRBV28 and TRBJ2-1; 7 bases are a match to TRBD2. The CDR3 length is 16 residues. Germline CDR1 MDHEN, CDR2 SYDVKM. With V trimmed by 5 bases and J by 0 bases, 7 bases remained unmatched. CDR3 protein: CASSPRGRSSYNEQFF. CDR3 sequence (DNA): TGTGCCAGCAGTCCGCGGGGGAGGAGCTCCTACAATGAGCAGTTCTTC.

The J gene is TRBJ2-7, the V gene TRBV3-1 (or the pseudogene TRBV3-2), with TRBD2 matching 8 bases. The length of the CDR3 is 18 residues. J gave up 0 bases and V 4 bases, and 14 bases lay outside the gene matches. Looked up from germline, CDR1 is LGHDT and CDR2 is YNNKEL (reference sequence). The CDR3 DNA reads as TGTGCCAGCAGCCCTAGACGTGGACTAGCAGTACCCTCCTACGAGCAGTACTTC. Translation gives CASSPRRGLAVPSYEQYF.

The chain combines TRBV7-6 with TRBJ2-1; 10 bases align to TRBD2. The J segment lost 10 bases and the V segment lost 8 bases, leaving 20 bases of the junction unmatched. This CDR3 comprises 17 residues. Germline CDR1 is SGHVS and CDR2 is FNYEAQ. In nucleotides, the CDR3 is TGTGCCAGCTCCCCCCGAATTGGGAGCGGGGGGGCAGGGGAGCAGTTCTTC. Amino acid sequence: CASSPRIGSGGAGEQFF.

This clone was seen only once. The chain combines TRBV6-5 with TRBJ1-6; 12 positions agree with TRBD1. V lost 6 bases and J lost 7; bases outside the gene matches: 4. Germline V gene sequence: CDR1 MNHEY, CDR2 SVGAGI. This CDR3 spans 15 amino acids. This CDR3 is CASRGQGAGNSPLHF. The CDR3, as DNA: TGTGCCAGCAGGGGACAGGGGGCGGGAAATTCACCCCTCCACTTT.

The rearrangement uses TRBV10-2 and TRBJ2-2, with 7 nucleotides matching TRBD2. The V gene's germline CDR1 is WSHSY and CDR2 SAAADI. The CDR3 has 16 residues. With 0 bases clipped from V and 1 base from J, the junction kept 2 bases outside the gene matches. For the CDR3, the DNA is TGCGCCAGCAGTGAGTCGCTAGCGGAGAACACCGGGGAGCTGTTTTTT. Protein product: CASSESLAENTGELFF.

The chain combines TRBV12-3 or TRBV12-4 with TRBJ1-2; unclear D gene. V was pared by 3 bases and J by 5 bases, with 10 bases between. The length of the CDR3 is 13 residues. CDR3 coding DNA: TGTGCCAGCAGTTTGCTCCCAGCTTATGGCTACACCTTC. Its translation is CASSLLPAYGYTF.

This clone was seen more than once but under ten times. This chain links TRBV7-9 with TRBJ1-5; 7 bases map to TRBD1. Germline values: CDR1 SEHNR, CDR2 FQNEAQ (reference sequence). Trimming cost V 5 bases and J 4 bases; bases outside gene matches: 2. This CDR3 has 13 residues. Here the CDR3 DNA reads TGTGCCAGCAGCAAGACAGGGAATCAGCCCCAGCATTTT. This gives the protein CASSKTGNQPQHF.

The chain combines TRBV15 with TRBJ2-1, with TRBD2 identical over 8 bases. Germline loops: CDR1 LNHNV, CDR2 YYDKDF (reference sequence). The CDR3 covers 16 residues. Trimming cost V 0 bases and J 6 bases; bases outside gene matches: 7. The CDR3 sequence: CATSRDGAGAPNEQFF. The DNA for the CDR3 is TGTGCCACCAGCAGAGATGGAGCGGGGGCTCCCAATGAGCAGTTCTTC.